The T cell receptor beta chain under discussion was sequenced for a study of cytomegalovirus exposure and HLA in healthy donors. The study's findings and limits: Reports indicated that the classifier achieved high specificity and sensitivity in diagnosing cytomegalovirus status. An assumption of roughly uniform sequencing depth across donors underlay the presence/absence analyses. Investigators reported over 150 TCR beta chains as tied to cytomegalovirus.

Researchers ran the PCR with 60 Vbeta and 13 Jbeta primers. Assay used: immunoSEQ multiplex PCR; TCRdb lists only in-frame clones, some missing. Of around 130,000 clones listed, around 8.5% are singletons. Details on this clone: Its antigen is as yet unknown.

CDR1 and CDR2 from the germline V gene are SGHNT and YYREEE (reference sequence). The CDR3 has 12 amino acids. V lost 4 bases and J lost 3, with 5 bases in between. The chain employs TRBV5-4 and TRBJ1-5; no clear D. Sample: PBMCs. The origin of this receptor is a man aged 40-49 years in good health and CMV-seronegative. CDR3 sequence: CASSLPNQPQHF. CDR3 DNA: TGTGCCAGCAGCCTTCCCAATCAGCCCCAGCATTTT.